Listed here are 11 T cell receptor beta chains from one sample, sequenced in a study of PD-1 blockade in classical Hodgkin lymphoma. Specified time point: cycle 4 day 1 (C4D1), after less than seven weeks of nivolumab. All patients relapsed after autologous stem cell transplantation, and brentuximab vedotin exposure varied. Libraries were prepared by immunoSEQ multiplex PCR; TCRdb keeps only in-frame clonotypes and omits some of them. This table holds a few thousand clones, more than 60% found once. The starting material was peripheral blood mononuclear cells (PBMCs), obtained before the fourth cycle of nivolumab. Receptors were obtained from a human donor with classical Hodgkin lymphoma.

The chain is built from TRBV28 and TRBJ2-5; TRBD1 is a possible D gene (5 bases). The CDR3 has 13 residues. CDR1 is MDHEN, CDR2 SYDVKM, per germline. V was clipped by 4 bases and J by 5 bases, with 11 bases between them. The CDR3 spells CASSSTGPETQYF. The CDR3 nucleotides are TGTGCCAGCAGTTCCACAGGTCCGGAGACCCAGTACTTC.

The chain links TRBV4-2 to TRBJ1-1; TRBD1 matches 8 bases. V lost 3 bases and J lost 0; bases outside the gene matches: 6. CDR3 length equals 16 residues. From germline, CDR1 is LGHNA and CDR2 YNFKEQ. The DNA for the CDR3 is TGTGCCAGCAGCCACAACAGGGGGGGAATGAACACTGAAGCTTTCTTT. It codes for CASSHNRGGMNTEAFF.

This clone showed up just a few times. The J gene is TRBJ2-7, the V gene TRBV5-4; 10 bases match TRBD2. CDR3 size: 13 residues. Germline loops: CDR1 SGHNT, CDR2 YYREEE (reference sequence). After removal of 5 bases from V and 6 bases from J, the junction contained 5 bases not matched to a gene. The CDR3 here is CASRPGLASEQYF. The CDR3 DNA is TGTGCCAGCAGACCGGGACTAGCGAGCGAGCAGTACTTC.

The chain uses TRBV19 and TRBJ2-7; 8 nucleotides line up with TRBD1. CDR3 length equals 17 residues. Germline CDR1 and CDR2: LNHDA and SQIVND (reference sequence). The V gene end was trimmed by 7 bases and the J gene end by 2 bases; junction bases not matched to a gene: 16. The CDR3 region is CASTNFLRTGFTYEQYF. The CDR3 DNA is TGTGCCAGTACCAACTTTTTACGGACAGGGTTCACCTACGAGCAGTACTTC.

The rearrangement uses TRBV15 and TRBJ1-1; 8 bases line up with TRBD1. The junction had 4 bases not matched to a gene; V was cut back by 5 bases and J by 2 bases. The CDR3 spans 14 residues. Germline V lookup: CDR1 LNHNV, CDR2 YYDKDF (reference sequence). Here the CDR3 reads CATSGDRGNTEAFF. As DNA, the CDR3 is TGTGCCACCAGCGGCGACAGGGGAAACACTGAAGCTTTCTTT.

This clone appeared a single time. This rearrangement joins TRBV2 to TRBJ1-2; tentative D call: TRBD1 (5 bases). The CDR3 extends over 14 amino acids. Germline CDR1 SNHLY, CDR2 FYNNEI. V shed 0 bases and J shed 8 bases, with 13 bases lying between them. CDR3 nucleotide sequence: TGTGCCAGCAGTGAAGCCCAGAGAGGGGAGGGCTACACCTTC. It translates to CASSEAQRGEGYTF.

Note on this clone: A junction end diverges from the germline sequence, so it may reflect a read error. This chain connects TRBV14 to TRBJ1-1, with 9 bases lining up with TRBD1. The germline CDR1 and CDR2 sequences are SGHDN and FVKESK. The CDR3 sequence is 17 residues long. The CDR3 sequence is CTSSKGQGSDMNTEAFF. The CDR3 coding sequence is TGTACCAGCAGCAAGGGACAGGGTAGCGACATGAACACTGAAGCTTTCTTT.

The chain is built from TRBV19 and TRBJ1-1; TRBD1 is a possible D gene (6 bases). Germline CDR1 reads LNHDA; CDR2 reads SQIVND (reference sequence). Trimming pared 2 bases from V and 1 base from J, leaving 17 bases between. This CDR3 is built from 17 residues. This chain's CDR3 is CASSIILQGPQNTEAFF. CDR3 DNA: TGTGCCAGTAGTATAATTCTTCAGGGGCCCCAGAACACTGAAGCTTTCTTT.

This chain's CDR3 is CSVEVQGPTEAFF. The CDR3 coding sequence is TGCAGCGTTGAAGTACAGGGGCCCACTGAAGCTTTCTTT. J is TRBJ1-1 and V is TRBV29-1; 7 bases align to TRBD1. Germline CDR1 is SQVTM and CDR2 is ANQGSEA. After removal of 1 base from V and 4 bases from J, the junction contained 3 bases not matched to a gene. The CDR3 spans 13 residues. Filled out from reference TRBV29-1 and TRBJ1-1, the complete variable domain reads SAVISQKPSRDICQRGTSLTIQCQVDSQVTMMFWYRQQPGQSLTLIATANQGSEATYESGFVIDKFPISRPNLTFSTLTVSNMSPEDSSIYLCSVEVQGPTEAFFGQGTRLTVV.

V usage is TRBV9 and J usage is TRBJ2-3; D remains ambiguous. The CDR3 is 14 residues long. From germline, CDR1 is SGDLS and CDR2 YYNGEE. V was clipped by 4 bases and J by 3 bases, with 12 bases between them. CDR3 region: CASSSPDRTDTQYF. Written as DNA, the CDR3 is TGTGCCAGCAGCTCCCCGGACCGAACAGATACGCAGTATTTT.

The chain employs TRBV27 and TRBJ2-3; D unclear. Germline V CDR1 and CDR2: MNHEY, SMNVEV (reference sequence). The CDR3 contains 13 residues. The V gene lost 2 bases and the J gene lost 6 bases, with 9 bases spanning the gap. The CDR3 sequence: CASSLQDMDTQYF. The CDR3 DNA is TGTGCCAGCAGTTTACAAGATATGGATACGCAGTATTTT.